The 7 T cell receptor beta chains below were found in one sample sequenced in a study of Ad26.COV2.S vaccination and SARS-CoV-2 variants. As to treatment: roughly 20 received Ad26.COV2.S at low or high dose, single or two shots; 5 received placebo; per-sample allocation not given. All samples were drawn on day 63, counting from the first vaccine or placebo injection. Some clones are missing from TCRdb's copy, which holds only in-frame ones; the method was immunoSEQ multiplex PCR. The table includes 250,000 to 300,000 clones, around 87% detected once. The source was peripheral blood, collected in a trial of Ad26.COV2.S vaccine versus placebo. These receptors all come from a person aged 18-65 years who received the Ad26.COV2.S COVID-19 vaccine or a placebo.

The chain employs TRBV10-1 and TRBJ2-7; the D is unclear. This CDR3 is built from 10 residues. V gave up 1 base and J gave up 8 bases, with 3 bases separating them. Germline lookup yields CDR1 WNHNN and CDR2 SYGVQD (reference sequence). As DNA, the CDR3 is TGCGCCAGCAGTGAGTTAAAGCAGTACTTC. Protein sequence: CASSELKQYF.

J is TRBJ2-2 and V is TRBV9; D is unclear. This CDR3 has 16 residues. V shed 4 bases and J shed 0 bases, with 13 bases lying between them. Germline V CDR1 and CDR2: SGDLS, YYNGEE. Written as DNA, the CDR3 is TGTGCCAGCAGCCCCAATACCCAGGCGAACACCGGGGAGCTGTTTTTT. This gives the protein CASSPNTQANTGELFF.

Comment on this clone: In the same sample, other DNA sequences code for this CDR3. The chain combines TRBV7-2 with TRBJ2-5, with TRBD1 as a possible D gene (5 bases). The V gene's germline CDR1 is SGHTA and CDR2 FQGNSA. This CDR3 comprises 14 residues. V shed 2 bases and J shed 2 bases, with 9 bases lying between them. CDR3 amino acids: CASSLQGGQETQYF. The CDR3, as DNA: TGTGCCAGCAGCTTACAGGGTGGGCAAGAGACCCAGTACTTC.

In its sample, this clone was seen once. The CDR3 DNA reads TGTGCCAGCAGTGAGGGCAGGGAGGTATCACCCCTCCACTTT. Its translation is CASSEGREVSPLHF. The chain joins TRBV2 to TRBJ1-6, with TRBD1 as a possible D gene (5 bases). This CDR3 is built from 14 residues. V shed 3 bases and J shed 10 bases, with 13 bases lying between them. Germline-derived CDR1 and CDR2 are SNHLY and FYNNEI.

The rearrangement joins TRBV5-1 to TRBJ1-2; 9 bases agree with TRBD1. Trimming took 4 bases from V and 3 from J; bases not matched to a gene: 4. The CDR3 is made up of 14 amino acids. In germline, CDR1 is SGHRS, CDR2 YFSETQ. The CDR3 DNA follows: TGCGCCAGCAGCAACCGGGACAGGGACTATGGCTACACCTTC. Protein sequence: CASSNRDRDYGYTF.

The chain uses TRBV7-9 and TRBJ2-1, with TRBD1 identical over 9 bases. The CDR3 has 13 residues. Trimming at V came to 4 bases and at J to 8 bases, leaving 3 bases not matched to a gene. The germline V gene has CDR1 SEHNR and CDR2 FQNEAQ (reference sequence). CDR3 region: CASSSTGGHEQFF. The DNA of the CDR3 is TGTGCCAGCAGCTCAACAGGGGGCCATGAGCAGTTCTTC.

This sequence joins TRBV19 and TRBJ1-5; D is unclear. Germline CDR1 is LNHDA and CDR2 is SQIVND (reference sequence). This CDR3 region has 15 residues. The ends were cut back, 8 bases at V and 0 bases at J, with 14 bases in the middle. The DNA for the CDR3 is TGTGCCAGTTACCGAGATGACGGTAGCAATCAGCCCCAGCATTTT. Its protein product is CASYRDDGSNQPQHF.